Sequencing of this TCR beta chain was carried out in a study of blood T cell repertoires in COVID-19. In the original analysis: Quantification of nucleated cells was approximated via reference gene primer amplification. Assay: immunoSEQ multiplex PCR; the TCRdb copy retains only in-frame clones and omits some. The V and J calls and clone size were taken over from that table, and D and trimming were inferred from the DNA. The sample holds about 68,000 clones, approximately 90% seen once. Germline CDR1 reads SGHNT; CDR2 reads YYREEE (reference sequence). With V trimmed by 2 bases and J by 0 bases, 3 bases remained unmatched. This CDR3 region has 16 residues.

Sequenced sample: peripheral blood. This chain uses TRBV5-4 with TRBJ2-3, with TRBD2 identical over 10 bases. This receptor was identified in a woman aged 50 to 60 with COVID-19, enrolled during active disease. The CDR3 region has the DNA TGTGCCAGCAGCTTCGGACTAGCGGAAAGCACAGATACGCAGTATTTT. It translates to CASSFGLAESTDTQYF. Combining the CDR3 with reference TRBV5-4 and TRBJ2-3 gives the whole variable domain ETGVTQSPTHLIKTRGQQVTLRCSSQSGHNTVSWYQQALGQGPQFIFQYYREEENGRGNFPPRFSGLQFPNYSSELNVNALELDDSALYLCASSFGLAESTDTQYFGPGTRLTVL.